A single sample is the source of the 9 T cell receptor beta chains below, sequenced in a study of OX40 agonist ivuxolimab in advanced cancers. Libraries were made using the immunoSEQ multiplex PCR assay. TCRdb's version of the immuneACCESS table is confined to in-frame rearrangements and falls short of the full clone set. An unresolved V gene accounts for under half of the shortfall where checked; the remainder is of unknown origin. The sample records 70,000 to 95,000 clones, under 90% of which are singletons. Together, the top ten hold around 1.1% of the sample. This specimen consisted of CD4+ or CD8+ T cells sorted from blood, obtained in a trial of the OX40 agonist ivuxolimab. The receptors shown here come from an adult with an advanced solid tumor such as melanoma, head and neck, liver or kidney cancer.

This rearrangement joins TRBV28 to TRBJ1-5; D ambiguous. The CDR3 totals 13 residues. Per germline, CDR1 MDHEN and CDR2 SYDVKM. V lost 3 bases and J 5 bases, leaving 8 bases between the germline ends. The CDR3 bases are TGTGCCAGCAGTTTCTCTGTAGATCAGCCCCAGCATTTT. Encoded protein: CASSFSVDQPQHF.

This chain uses TRBV30 with TRBJ2-1; perhaps TRBD1 as D (5 bases). V was shortened by 4 bases and J by 12 bases, with 19 bases between the two germline ends. Germline loops: CDR1 GTSNPN, CDR2 SVGIG (reference sequence). CDR3 length equals 13 residues. CDR3 in DNA: TGTGCCTGGACCCTTAACCCGACAGCTGGGCAGTTCTTC. Encoded protein: CAWTLNPTAGQFF.

The rearrangement uses TRBV7-8 and TRBJ2-7; D unclear. The CDR3 is 14 residues long. V lost 6 bases, J lost 0 bases, and 12 bases lay in between. Per the germline V gene, CDR1 is SGHVS and CDR2 is FQNEAQ. Here the CDR3 reads CASSSDPRSYEQYF. In nucleotides, the CDR3 is TGTGCCAGCAGTTCCGACCCCCGCTCCTACGAGCAGTACTTC.

This clone has only one observation. The chain uses TRBV18 and TRBJ1-4; 12 nucleotides agree with TRBD1. CDR1 is KGHSH and CDR2 is LQKENI in the germline V gene. Trimming cost V 3 bases and J 5 bases; bases outside gene matches: 7. There are 17 residues in the CDR3. The CDR3 DNA reads as TGTGCCAGCTCACCGCCCGGGACAGGGGGCGCGAATGAAAAACTGTTTTTT. Residues: CASSPPGTGGANEKLFF.

The V gene is TRBV28, the J gene TRBJ1-6; D unclear. CDR3 length equals 14 residues. The germline gives CDR1 MDHEN, CDR2 SYDVKM. Deletions cut 3 bases from V and 7 bases from J, with 10 bases between. CDR3 sequence: CASSLATNNSPLHF. CDR3 DNA: TGTGCCAGCAGTTTGGCAACCAACAATTCACCCCTCCACTTT.

CDR3 nucleotide sequence: TGTGCCAGCAGGGCGACAGGGGGGAGCAATCAGCCCCAGCATTTT. This translates into CASRATGGSNQPQHF. This sequence joins TRBV6-1 and TRBJ1-5, with 9 positions matching TRBD1. This CDR3 region has 15 residues. V was pared by 6 bases and J by 1 base, with 4 bases of the junction left unmatched. Germline values: CDR1 MNHNS, CDR2 SASEGT.

The chain has TRBV6-1 and TRBJ2-5, with 7 positions matching TRBD1. Looked up from germline, CDR1 is MNHNS and CDR2 is SASEGT. The CDR3 spans 13 residues. Trimming removed 6 bases from V and 2 bases from J; junction bases left unmatched: 3. Here the CDR3 DNA reads TGTGCCAGCAGACCGGGACAGCAAGAGACCCAGTACTTC. Translating it yields CASRPGQQETQYF.

The gene calls are TRBV5-1 and TRBJ2-1; 7 nucleotides align to TRBD1. V lost 3 bases and J lost 7; bases outside the gene matches: 7. The CDR3 sequence is 14 residues long. CDR1 SGHRS and CDR2 YFSETQ come from the germline V gene. CDR3 DNA: TGCGCCAGCAGCTCAAGACAGGGCGGGAATGAGCAGTTCTTC. This gives the protein CASSSRQGGNEQFF.

V usage is TRBV7-2 and J usage is TRBJ1-4, with D unclear. In germline, CDR1 is SGHTA, CDR2 FQGNSA. Trimming shortened V by 1 base and J by 4 bases, and 13 bases separated the two germline ends. This CDR3 has 16 residues. CDR3 residues: CASSLGIGTSNEKLFF. The CDR3 DNA reads as TGTGCCAGCAGCTTAGGGATCGGCACGAGTAATGAAAAACTGTTTTTT.